This TCR beta chain was recorded in a study of patients and donors after allogeneic stem cell transplantation. Germline CDR1 is MGHRA and CDR2 is YSYEKL. Trimming pared 4 bases from V and 0 bases from J, leaving 21 bases between. The CDR3 sequence is 19 residues long. TCRdb re-analysed the RT-PCR reads in MiXCR, keeping a single row per CDR3 protein. The sample lists over 200,000 distinct CDR3 sequences; about 37% were seen once. A single count supports this clonotype. Sample: blood, either unsorted or a sorted T cell fraction (not recorded which). V usage is TRBV4-1 and J usage is TRBJ2-2; D gene uncertain. This receptor was taken from a human donor who was either an allogeneic HSCT recipient or a stem cell or donor lymphocyte infusion donor (not recorded which). It is not recorded whose cells these are; they may come from a transplant donor. For the CDR3, the DNA is TGCGCCAGCAGCCCGGCCTTATCAATCGTCACACCGAACACCGGGGAGCTGTTTTTT. Translated, it gives CASSPALSIVTPNTGELFF.